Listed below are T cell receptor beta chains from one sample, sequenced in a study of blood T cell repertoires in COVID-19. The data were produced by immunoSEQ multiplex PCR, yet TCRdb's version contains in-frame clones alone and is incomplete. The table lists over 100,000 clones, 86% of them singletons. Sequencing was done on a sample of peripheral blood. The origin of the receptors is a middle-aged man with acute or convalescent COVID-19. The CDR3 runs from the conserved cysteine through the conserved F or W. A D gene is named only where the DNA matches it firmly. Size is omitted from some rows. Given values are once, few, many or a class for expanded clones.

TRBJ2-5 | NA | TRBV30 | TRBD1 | TGTGCCTGGAGGGCCCGGACAGGGGGCGCGAAGACCCAGTACTTC | CAWRARTGGAKTQYF
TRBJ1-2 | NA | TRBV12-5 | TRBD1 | TGTGCTAGTGGTTCCCCGGGACAGAAGCACTATGGCTACACCTTC | CASGSPGQKHYGYTF
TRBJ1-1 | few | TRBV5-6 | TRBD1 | TGTGCCAGCAGCACGGACAGGGGGAACACTGAAGCTTTCTTT | CASSTDRGNTEAFF
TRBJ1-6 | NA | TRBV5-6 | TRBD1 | TGTGCCAGCAGCTTGGGGTCAGGGGGATATAATTCACCCCTCCACTTT | CASSLGSGGYNSPLHF
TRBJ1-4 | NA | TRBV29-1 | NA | TGCAGCGCCCCTGCCGGGGGGCGAGAAAAACTGTTTTTT | CSAPAGGREKLFF
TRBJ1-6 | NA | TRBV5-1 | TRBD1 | TGCGCCAGCAGCTTGGATGTTTGGACAGGGACAAATTCACCCCTCCACTTT | CASSLDVWTGTNSPLHF
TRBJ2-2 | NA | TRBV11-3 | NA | TGTGCCAGCAGCCCATCAGTCACCGGGGAGCTGTTTTTT | CASSPSVTGELFF
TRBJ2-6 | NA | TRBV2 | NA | TGTGCCAGCAGTGAAGGGCACGTAAACTCTGGGGCCAACGTCCTGACTTTC | CASSEGHVNSGANVLTF
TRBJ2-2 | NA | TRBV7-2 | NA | TGTGCCAGCAGCTTAGCGGGGCGCGGGGAGCTGTTTTTT | CASSLAGRGELFF
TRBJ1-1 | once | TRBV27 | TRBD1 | TGTGCCAGCAGTTTACACCTAGGGGGCAGCTCTGAAGCTTTCTTT | CASSLHLGGSSEAFF
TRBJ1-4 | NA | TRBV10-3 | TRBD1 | TGTGCCATCAGTGATAACAGGGGAGGTGAAAAACTGTTTTTT | CAISDNRGGEKLFF
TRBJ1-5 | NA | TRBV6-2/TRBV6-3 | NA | TGTGCCAGCAGTTACTCGAAGCTGGGGGCGTCTAGCAATCAGCCCCAGCATTTT | CASSYSKLGASSNQPQHF
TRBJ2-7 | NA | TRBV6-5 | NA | TGTGCCAGCAGTTACTCGCAAGGTTCGGGCGAGCAGTACTTC | CASSYSQGSGEQYF
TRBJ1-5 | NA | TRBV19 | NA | TGTGCCAGTAGTATAAGGGGCTACGGGTCCCCGACCCCCCCTACTTTT | CASSIRGYGSPTPPTF
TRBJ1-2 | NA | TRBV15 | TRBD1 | TGTGCCACCAGCAGAGATCGGGGACAGGGGGCGAGTGGCTACACCTTC | CATSRDRGQGASGYTF
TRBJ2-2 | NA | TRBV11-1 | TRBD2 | TGTGCCAGCAGCTCCTGGAGCGGGGGGAACACCGGGGAGCTGTTTTTT | CASSSWSGGNTGELFF
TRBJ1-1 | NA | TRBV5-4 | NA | TGTGCCAGCAGCTGGGGGACATCGGGCGCTGAAGCTTTCTTT | CASSWGTSGAEAFF
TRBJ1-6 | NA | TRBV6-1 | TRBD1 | TGTGCCAGCAGTGAAGCTTGGACAGGGGTTAATGATTCACCCCTCCACTTT | CASSEAWTGVNDSPLHF
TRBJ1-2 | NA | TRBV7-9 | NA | TGTGCCAGCAGTCTTGGACAAGAGGGCTACACCTTC | CASSLGQEGYTF
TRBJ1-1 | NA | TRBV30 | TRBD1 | TGTGCCTGCGCCCCCGTCCTCAGGGGGTACACTGAAGCTTTCTTT | CACAPVLRGYTEAFF
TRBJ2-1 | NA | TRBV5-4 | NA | TGTGCCAGCAGCTTTGATGCGACTAGAAACTACAATGAGCAGTTCTTC | CASSFDATRNYNEQFF
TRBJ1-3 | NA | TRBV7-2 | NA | TGTGCCAGCAGCTTAACGGGACACCGCCTCTCTGGAAACACCATATATTTT | CASSLTGHRLSGNTIYF
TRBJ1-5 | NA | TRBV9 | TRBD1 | TGTGCCAGCAGCGTGGGACCGGGACAGGGAAATCAGCCCCAGCATTTT | CASSVGPGQGNQPQHF
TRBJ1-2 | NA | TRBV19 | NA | TGTGCCAGTAGTATCCCCGGACTGCGCGGCTACACCTTC | CASSIPGLRGYTF
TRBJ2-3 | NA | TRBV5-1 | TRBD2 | TGCGCCAGCAGCTTGGGGGGGACCGTAGCGGGGAGTCTCACAGATACGCAGTATTTT | CASSLGGTVAGSLTDTQYF
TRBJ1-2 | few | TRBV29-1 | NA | TGCAGCGTTGAAGATCGTAGCCTCTATGGCTACACCTTC | CSVEDRSLYGYTF
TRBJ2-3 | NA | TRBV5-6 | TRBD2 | TGTGCCAGCAGCTTTGGGACTAGAGCTATAGATACGCAGTATTTT | CASSFGTRAIDTQYF
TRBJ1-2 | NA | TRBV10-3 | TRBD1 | TGTGCCATCAGCACAGGGGGCAACTATGGCTACACCTTC | CAISTGGNYGYTF
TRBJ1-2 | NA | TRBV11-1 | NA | TGTGCCAGCAGCTCAGGACAGACTAAATCTAACTATGGCTACACCTTC | CASSSGQTKSNYGYTF
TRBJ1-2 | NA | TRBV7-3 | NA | TGTGCCAGCAGCCCATCTGGGGACACTGGCTACACCTTC | CASSPSGDTGYTF
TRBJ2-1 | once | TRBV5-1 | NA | TGCGCCAGCAGCTTTGGGGGGAATGAGCAGTTCTTC | CASSFGGNEQFF
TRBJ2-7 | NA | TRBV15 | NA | TGTGCCACCAGCGGGGAAATGGTAGGGGCAGTTGGCGAGCAGTACTTC | CATSGEMVGAVGEQYF
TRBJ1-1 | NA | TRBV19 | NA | TGTGCCAGTAGTATTAGGACAGCCAAGAACACTGAAGCTTTCTTT | CASSIRTAKNTEAFF
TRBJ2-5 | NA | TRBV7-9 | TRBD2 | TGTGCCAGCAGCTTCGGACTAGCGGGAGTGGAGACCCAGTACTTC | CASSFGLAGVETQYF
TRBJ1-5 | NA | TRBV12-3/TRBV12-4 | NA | NA | CASSSSRDQPQHF
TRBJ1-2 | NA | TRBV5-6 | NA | TGTGCCAGCAGCATCCTACGGGTAGGAGGTGGTGGCTACACCTTC | CASSILRVGGGGYTF
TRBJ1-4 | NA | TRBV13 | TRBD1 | TGTGCCAGCAGCCCACCGGGACAGGGGTATGAAAAACTGTTTTTT | CASSPPGQGYEKLFF
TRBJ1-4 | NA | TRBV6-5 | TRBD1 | TGTGCCAGCAGTCCCGACAGGGGGCTGGTAGAAAAACTGTTTTTT | CASSPDRGLVEKLFF
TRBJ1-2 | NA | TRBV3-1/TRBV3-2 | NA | TGTGCCAGCAGCCAGGACAGTAACTATGGCTACACCTTC | CASSQDSNYGYTF
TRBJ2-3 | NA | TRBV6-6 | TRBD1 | TGTGCCAGCAGTCGACAGGGGGCGATCACAGATACGCAGTATTTT | CASSRQGAITDTQYF
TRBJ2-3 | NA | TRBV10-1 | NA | TGCGCCAGCAGTGGTGGGGTAAGGGGAACCACAGATACGCAGTATTTT | CASSGGVRGTTDTQYF
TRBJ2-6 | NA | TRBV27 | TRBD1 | TGTGCCAGCAGTTGGACAACAGGGGCTGGGGCCAACGTCCTGACTTTC | CASSWTTGAGANVLTF
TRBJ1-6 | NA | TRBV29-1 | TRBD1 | TGCAGCGCCCGACAGGGAGGTAACTCACCCCTCCACTTT | CSARQGGNSPLHF
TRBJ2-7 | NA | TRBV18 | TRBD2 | TGTGCCAGCTCACCGGGGACTAGTATGGGAGGGAGCTCCTACGAGCAGTACTTC | CASSPGTSMGGSSYEQYF
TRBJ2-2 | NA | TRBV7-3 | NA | TGTGCCAGCAGCCTAGAAGGCGGGTGGAACACCGGGGAGCTGTTTTTT | CASSLEGGWNTGELFF
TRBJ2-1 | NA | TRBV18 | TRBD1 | TGTGCCAGCGACCGGGACAGGACATACAATGAGCAGTTCTTC | CASDRDRTYNEQFF
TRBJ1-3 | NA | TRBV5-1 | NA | TGCGCCAGCAGACAGAGCTCTGGAAACACCATATATTTT | CASRQSSGNTIYF
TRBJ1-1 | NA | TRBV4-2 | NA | TGTGCCAGCAGCCAAGAAGCGGGATCGACAGGGAACACTGAAGCTTTCTTT | CASSQEAGSTGNTEAFF
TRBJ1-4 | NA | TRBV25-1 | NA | TGTGCCAGCACCCGGAGGGGCGGTGGCGAAAAACTGTTTTTT | CASTRRGGGEKLFF
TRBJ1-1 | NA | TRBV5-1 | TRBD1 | TGCGCCACCTCGATCGGCAGGGGGGTCACTGAAGCTTTCTTT | CATSIGRGVTEAFF
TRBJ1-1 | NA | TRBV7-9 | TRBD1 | TGTGCCAGCAGAAGTGGACAGGGGGCTCAAGCTTTCTTT | CASRSGQGAQAFF